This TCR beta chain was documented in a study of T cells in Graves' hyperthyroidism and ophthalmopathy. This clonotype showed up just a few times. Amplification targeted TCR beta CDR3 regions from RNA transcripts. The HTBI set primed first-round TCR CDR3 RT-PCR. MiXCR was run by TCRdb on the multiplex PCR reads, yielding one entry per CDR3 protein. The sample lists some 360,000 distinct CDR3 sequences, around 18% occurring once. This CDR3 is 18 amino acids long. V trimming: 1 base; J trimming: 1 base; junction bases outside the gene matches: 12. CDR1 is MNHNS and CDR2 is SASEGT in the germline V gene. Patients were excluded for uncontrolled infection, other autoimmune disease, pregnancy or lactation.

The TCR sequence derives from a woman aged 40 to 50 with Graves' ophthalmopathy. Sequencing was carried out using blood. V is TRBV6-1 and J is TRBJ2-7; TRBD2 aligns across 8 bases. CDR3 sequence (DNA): TGTGCCAGCAGTGAAGAAGGGGTAGCGGGGCTGAAATCCTACGAGCAGTACTTC. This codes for CASSEEGVAGLKSYEQYF.